The T cell receptor (beta chain) described here comes from a study of T cell clones after liver transplantation. Study overall: A pre-transplant mixed lymphocyte reaction with TCRbeta sequencing defined graft-donor-reactive clones followed in post-transplant blood.

Per the germline V gene, CDR1 is SQVTM and CDR2 is ANQGSEA. CDR3 length: 12 amino acids. V lost 6 bases, J lost 5 bases, and 12 bases lay in between. The table came from immunoSEQ multiplex PCR; TCRdb's copy has only in-frame clones and leaves some out. The sample lists tens of thousands of clones; under 85% were seen once. The source material was CD4+ T cells from blood, sampled at the 22-month timepoint. V usage is TRBV29-1 and J usage is TRBJ2-3; unclear D gene. The TCR sequence derives from a human patient who received a liver transplant. A share of the T cells may be of graft donor origin. The CDR3 nucleotides are TGCAGCGTGGGAACCTTAATAGATACGCAGTATTTT. The encoded protein is CSVGTLIDTQYF.